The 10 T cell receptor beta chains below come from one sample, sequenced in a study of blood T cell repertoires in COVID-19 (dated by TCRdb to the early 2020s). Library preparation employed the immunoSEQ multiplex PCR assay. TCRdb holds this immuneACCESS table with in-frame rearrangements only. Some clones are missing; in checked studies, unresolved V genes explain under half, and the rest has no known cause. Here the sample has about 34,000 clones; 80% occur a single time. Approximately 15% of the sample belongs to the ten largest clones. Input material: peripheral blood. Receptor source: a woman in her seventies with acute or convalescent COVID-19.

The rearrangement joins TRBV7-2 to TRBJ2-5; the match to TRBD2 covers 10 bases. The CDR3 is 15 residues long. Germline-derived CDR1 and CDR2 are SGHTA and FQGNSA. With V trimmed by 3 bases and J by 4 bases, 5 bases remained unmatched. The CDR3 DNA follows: TGTGCCAGCAGCTTGAGCGGGGGGGCCGCAGAGACCCAGTACTTC. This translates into CASSLSGGAAETQYF.

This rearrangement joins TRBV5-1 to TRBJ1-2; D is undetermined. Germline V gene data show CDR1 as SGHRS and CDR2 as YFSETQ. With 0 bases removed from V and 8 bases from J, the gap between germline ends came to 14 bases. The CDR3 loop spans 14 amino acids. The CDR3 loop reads CASSLEEGWEGYTF. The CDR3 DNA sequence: TGCGCCAGCAGCTTGGAGGAGGGATGGGAAGGCTACACCTTC.

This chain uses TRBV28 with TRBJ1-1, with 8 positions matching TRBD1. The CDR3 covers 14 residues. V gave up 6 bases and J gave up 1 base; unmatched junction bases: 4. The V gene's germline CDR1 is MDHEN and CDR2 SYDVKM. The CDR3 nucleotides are TGTGCCAGCAGCAATGACAGGGGGAACACTGAAGCTTTCTTT. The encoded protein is CASSNDRGNTEAFF.

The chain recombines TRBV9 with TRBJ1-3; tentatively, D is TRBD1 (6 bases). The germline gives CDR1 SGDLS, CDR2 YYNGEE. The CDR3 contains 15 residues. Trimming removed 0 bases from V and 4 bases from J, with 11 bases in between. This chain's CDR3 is CASSVVGGAGNTIYF. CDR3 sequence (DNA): TGTGCCAGCAGCGTAGTAGGGGGGGCAGGAAACACCATATATTTT.

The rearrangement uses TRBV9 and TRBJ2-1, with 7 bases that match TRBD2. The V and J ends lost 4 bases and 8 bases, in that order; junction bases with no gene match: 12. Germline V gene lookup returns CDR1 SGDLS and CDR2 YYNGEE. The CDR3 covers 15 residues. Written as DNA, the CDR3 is TGTGCCAGCAGCCCCCGCCCGCGGGAGATGGATGAGCAGTTCTTC. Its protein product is CASSPRPREMDEQFF.

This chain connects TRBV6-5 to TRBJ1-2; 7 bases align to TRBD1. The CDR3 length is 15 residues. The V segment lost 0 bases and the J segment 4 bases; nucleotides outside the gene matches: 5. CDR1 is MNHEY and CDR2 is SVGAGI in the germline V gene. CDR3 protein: CASSYSFRGSYGYTF. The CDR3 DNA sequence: TGTGCCAGCAGTTACTCTTTCAGGGGGTCCTATGGCTACACCTTC.

CDR3 sequence (DNA): TGTGCCAGCAGACGACAAGCAGGGGTCACTGAAGCTTTCTTT. This encodes CASRRQAGVTEAFF. The rearrangement uses TRBV3-1 (or the pseudogene TRBV3-2) and TRBJ1-1; tentative D call: TRBD1 (6 bases). Germline V lookup: CDR1 LGHDT, CDR2 YNNKEL (reference sequence). Trimming removed 6 bases at V and 4 bases at J, with 15 bases between. This CDR3 is 14 amino acids long.

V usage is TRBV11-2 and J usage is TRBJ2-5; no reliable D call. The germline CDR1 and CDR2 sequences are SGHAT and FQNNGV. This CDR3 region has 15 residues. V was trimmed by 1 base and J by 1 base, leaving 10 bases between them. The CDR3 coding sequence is TGTGCCAGCAGCTTAGGGGCCAGTATCCAAGAGACCCAGTACTTC. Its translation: CASSLGASIQETQYF. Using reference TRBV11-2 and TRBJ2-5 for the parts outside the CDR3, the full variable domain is EAGVAQSPRYKIIEKRQSVAFWCNPISGHATLYWYQQILGQGPKLLIQFQNNGVVDDSQLPKDRFSAERLKGVDSTLKIQPAKLEDSAVYLCASSLGASIQETQYFGPGTRLLVL.

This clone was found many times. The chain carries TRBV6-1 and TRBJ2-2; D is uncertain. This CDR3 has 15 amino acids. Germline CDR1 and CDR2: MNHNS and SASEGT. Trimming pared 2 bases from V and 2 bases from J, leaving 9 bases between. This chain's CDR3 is CASSEMSGNTGELFF. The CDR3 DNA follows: TGTGCCAGCAGTGAAATGTCGGGTAACACCGGGGAGCTGTTTTTT.

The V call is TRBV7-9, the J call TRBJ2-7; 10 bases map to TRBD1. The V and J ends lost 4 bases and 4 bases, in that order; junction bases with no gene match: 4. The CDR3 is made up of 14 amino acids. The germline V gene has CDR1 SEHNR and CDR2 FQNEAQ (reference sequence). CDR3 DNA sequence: TGTGCCAGCAGCTCCGGGACAGGGGTTTACGAGCAGTACTTC. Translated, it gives CASSSGTGVYEQYF.